The 12 T cell receptor beta chains reported below all come from one sample, sequenced in a study of blood T cell repertoires in COVID-19. The data were produced by immunoSEQ multiplex PCR, yet TCRdb's version contains in-frame clones alone and is incomplete. Of around 120,000 clones listed, more than 70% were seen once; the top ten hold under 2.5%. Specimen: peripheral blood. Every receptor here comes from a man between 65 and 79 years old with acute or convalescent COVID-19.

The rearrangement joins TRBV10-2 to TRBJ1-1, with 9 bases identical to TRBD1. This CDR3 has 13 residues. V was pared by 8 bases and J by 8 bases, with 9 bases of the junction left unmatched. Germline CDR1 WSHSY, CDR2 SAAADI. The CDR3 protein is CASSGQGRSEAFF. In nucleotides, the CDR3 is TGCGCCAGCTCGGGACAGGGTCGTTCCGAAGCTTTCTTT.

The V call is TRBV5-1, the J call TRBJ2-3, with a weak D call TRBD1 (5 bases). The CDR3 has 15 residues. Germline assignment: CDR1 SGHRS and CDR2 YFSETQ. Deletions cut 0 bases from V and 5 bases from J, with 13 bases between. The CDR3 nucleotides read TGCGCCAGCAGCTTGGGGCAGGGCAGGATAGATACGCAGTATTTT. Translated, it gives CASSLGQGRIDTQYF.

This CDR3 reads CATSQAGNTGELFF. CDR3 nucleotide sequence: TGTGCCACCAGTCAAGCGGGGAACACCGGGGAGCTGTTTTTT. The chain recombines TRBV24-1 with TRBJ2-2; a weak D match, TRBD2 (6 bases). Germline CDR1 reads KGHDR; CDR2 reads SFDVKD. V lost 6 bases to trimming and J lost 1 base, with 8 bases between them. The CDR3 runs 14 residues.

The chain couples TRBV10-2 to TRBJ1-5, with 7 bases lining up with TRBD1. From germline, CDR1 is WSHSY and CDR2 SAAADI. CDR3 length: 14 amino acids. After removal of 9 bases from V and 2 bases from J, the junction contained 7 bases not matched to a gene. The chain's CDR3 is CASRQGGGNQPQHF. The CDR3 DNA is TGCGCCAGTCGACAGGGTGGCGGCAATCAGCCCCAGCATTTT.

The chain uses TRBV12-3 or TRBV12-4 and TRBJ2-1, with 8 bases that match TRBD2. The CDR3 extends over 12 amino acids. J was trimmed by 14 bases and V by 3 bases; bases with no gene match: 6. CDR3 nucleotides: TGTGCCAGCAGTTTTCGCGGGGGGATGGAGTTCTTC. The encoded protein is CASSFRGGMEFF.

The CDR3 DNA is TGTGCCAGTAACCAGGGGGTGTTAAAATCTGGGGCCAACGTCCTGACTTTC. This codes for CASNQGVLKSGANVLTF. V gene TRBV19 combines with J gene TRBJ2-6; 7 bases map to TRBD1. Trimming removed 7 bases from V and 1 base from J; junction bases left unmatched: 10. In germline, CDR1 is LNHDA, CDR2 SQIVND (reference sequence). The CDR3 is made up of 17 amino acids.

The rearrangement links TRBV5-5 to TRBJ2-3; no reliable D call. This CDR3 spans 20 amino acids. Germline CDR1 SGHKS, CDR2 YYEKEE (reference sequence). The V and J ends lost 4 bases and 6 bases respectively, with 33 bases between them. CDR3 residues: CASSPTGSPVVTGSSDTQYF. CDR3 bases: TGTGCCAGCAGCCCTACCGGGTCGCCGGTAGTGACCGGGTCGTCGGATACGCAGTATTTT.

The rearrangement links TRBV18 to TRBJ2-5; 10 nucleotides match TRBD1. Germline CDR1 KGHSH, CDR2 LQKENI. Trimming removed 3 bases from V and 5 bases from J; junction bases left unmatched: 6. There are 15 residues in the CDR3. The CDR3 sequence: CASSPRQGARETQYF. The DNA of the CDR3 is TGTGCCAGCTCACCTCGACAGGGGGCGCGGGAGACCCAGTACTTC.

The chain carries TRBV7-2 and TRBJ1-5, with 7 bases aligning to TRBD1. Trimming removed 4 bases from V and 3 bases from J; junction bases left unmatched: 15. The CDR3 is 18 residues long. Germline loops: CDR1 SGHTA, CDR2 FQGNSA. The CDR3 reads CASSSPHGTAPSNQPQHF. The CDR3 region has the DNA TGTGCCAGCAGCTCGCCGCATGGGACAGCGCCTTCCAATCAGCCCCAGCATTTT.

This clone was picked up a small number of times. DNA for the CDR3: TGTGCCAGCAGTTCACCGGGACAGGGGGCCGGGGAGCAGTACTTC. Its translation is CASSSPGQGAGEQYF. The rearrangement uses TRBV6-5 and TRBJ2-7, with 12 bases that match TRBD1. The CDR3 totals 15 residues. In germline, CDR1 is MNHEY, CDR2 SVGAGI. J gave up 7 bases and V 4 bases, and 8 bases lay outside the gene matches.

V is TRBV18 and J is TRBJ1-1; D remains unclear. This CDR3 is built from 14 residues. Trimming removed 5 bases from V and 1 base from J, with 11 bases in between. Looked up from germline, CDR1 is KGHSH and CDR2 is LQKENI. In DNA form, the CDR3 reads TGTGCCAGCTCAGTGTCGGGTGGGAACACTGAAGCTTTCTTT. This sequence encodes CASSVSGGNTEAFF.

CDR3 residues: CASSPGQPNTGELFF. In DNA, the CDR3 is TGTGCCAGCAGCCCCGGACAGCCCAACACCGGGGAGCTGTTTTTT. The V and J genes are TRBV5-4 and TRBJ2-2, with D possibly TRBD1 on 6 matching bases. The germline gives CDR1 SGHNT, CDR2 YYREEE (reference sequence). V was clipped by 4 bases and J by 2 bases, with 12 bases between them. The CDR3 extends over 15 amino acids.